This T cell receptor beta chain was sequenced during a study of shared clonotypes between healthy human individuals. Produced via immunoSEQ multiplex PCR; TCRdb's table is partial and in-frame only. The sample consists of more than 2,000,000 clones, over 85% of them appearing once. Concerning this clone itself: Other DNA sequences within the sample encode an identical CDR3.

The source of this sequence is a man aged 18 to 35 in good health. Some clones in this sample may be carry-over from other donors' samples. Sequences were obtained from naive CD4+ T cells from PBMCs. Described subset: CD45RA+ positively selected.

CDR3 DNA sequence: TGTGCCAGCAGAGATAGGGCGACAGATACGCAGTATTTT. This sequence encodes CASRDRATDTQYF. The chain links TRBV2 to TRBJ2-3; D call uncertain. Germline V gene lookup returns CDR1 SNHLY and CDR2 FYNNEI. V lost 6 bases to trimming and J lost 3 bases, with 10 bases between them. This CDR3 contains 13 residues.